This record covers a single T cell receptor beta chain. Its antigen is not yet known. Base-call qualities are not available, and no considerably larger clone is one nucleotide away. Including cysteine and phenylalanine, the CDR3 has 13 amino acids. Kept here is only the CDR3 DNA, which spans 39 bases and is read in frame from base 1. V is clipped by 7 bases and J by 0 bases, and the sequence between their germline boundaries is 10 bases long. The germline V gene sets CDR1 to MGHDK and CDR2 to SYGVNS. The entry originates in a study of blood T cell repertoires in COVID-19 (dated by TCRdb to between 2020 and 2021). About the full investigation: Samples from collaborators originated in the United States, Italy and Spain and spanned both the acute and convalescent phases of COVID-19. The material from the prospective study consisted of cDNA or gDNA derived from T cells, B-cell-depleted T cells, or PBMCs. The dataset comprised deeply sampled blood TCRbeta repertoires from subjects exposed to, actively infected with, or recovered from COVID-19. The repertoires were made available in a free public database intended to serve as a resource for research on the immune response to SARS-CoV-2. Samples were obtained from the ongoing ImmuneRACE study (first 160 participants) and from 1,000 to 1,500 subjects provided by 6 global collaborators. Sample metadata almost always included a de-identified subject ID, COVID-19 status, age in years and sex. HLA class I and class II types, where available, came from metadata supplied by the sample provider rather than from assay-based typing. General findings and caveats noted by the study authors: The quantity of clinical and demographic metadata differed by source and by participant and was supplied without curation.

The immunoSEQ Assay, a bias-controlled multiplex PCR, was used to amplify TCRbeta CDR3 regions from genomic DNA. The original methods were these. The number of nucleated cells in each sample was estimated from the amplification of reference gene primers within the assay. To quantify the absolute abundance of each unique TCRbeta CDR3 rearrangement, sequence reads were collapsed and filtered. Productive Simpson clonality was computed per sample as the square root of Simpson's diversity index over productive rearrangements. This is the immuneACCESS table as TCRdb keeps it, with only in-frame sequences that have V and J called. A part of the clones is gone; compared with another copy, unresolved V genes explain less than half, and the rest is unexplained. V, J and clone size reflect that table, while D and trimming were determined from the DNA. The sample table contains 200,000 to 250,000 clones; only one count was recorded for roughly 89% of them. The top ten constitute around 15% of the sample.

Participants in the prospective study were enrolled through a virtual design, were aged about 18 to 100 years, and lived in 24 United States geographic areas. In the prospective study, cohorts were assigned on the basis of participant-reported clinical history obtained from a screening survey and a study questionnaire. Exposed participants were defined as having been in contact with someone with a PCR-confirmed or clinician-diagnosed COVID-19 case within 2 weeks of study entry. In the prospective study, mobile phlebotomists collected whole blood, serum and a nasopharyngeal or oropharyngeal swab from each participant. Over a roughly 2-month period, participants in the prospective study had the option of providing additional blood draws and questionnaires. Before DNA extraction, prospective study blood samples were shipped either frozen or at room temperature.

This clonotype was sampled from a man between 25 and 39 years old who had been exposed to COVID-19. Specimen: PBMCs or T cells enriched from blood (not recorded which). This receptor chain uses TRBV25-1 and TRBJ2-7; the D gene remains uncertain. For the CDR3, the sequence is CASKRQSSYEQYF. The nucleotides are TGTGCCAGCAAGAGGCAGAGCTCCTACGAGCAGTACTTC.